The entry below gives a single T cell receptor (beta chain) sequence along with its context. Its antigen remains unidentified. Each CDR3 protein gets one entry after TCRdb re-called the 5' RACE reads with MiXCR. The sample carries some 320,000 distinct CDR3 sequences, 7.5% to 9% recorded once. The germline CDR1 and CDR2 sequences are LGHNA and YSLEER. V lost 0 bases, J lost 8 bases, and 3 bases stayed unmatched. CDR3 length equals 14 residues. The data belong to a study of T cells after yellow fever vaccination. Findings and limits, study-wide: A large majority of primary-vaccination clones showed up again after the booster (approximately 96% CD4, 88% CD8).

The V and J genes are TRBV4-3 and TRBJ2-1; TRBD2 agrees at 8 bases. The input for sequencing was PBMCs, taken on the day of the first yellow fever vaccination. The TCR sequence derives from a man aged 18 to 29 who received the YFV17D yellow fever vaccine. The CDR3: CASSQEAGDYEQFF. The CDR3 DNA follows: TGCGCCAGCAGCCAAGAAGCGGGAGACTATGAGCAGTTCTTC.